The 21 T cell receptor beta chains below all came from one sample that was sequenced in a study of T cells in Graves' hyperthyroidism and ophthalmopathy. Amplified regions were TCR beta CDR3 sequences from RNA transcripts. The HTBI primer set served for first-round RT-PCR of the TCR CDR3. TCRdb called the multiplex PCR reads again in MiXCR, with one record for every CDR3 protein. The repertoire holds over 700,000 distinct CDR3 sequences, with roughly a third as singletons. Material: blood. The receptor set was obtained from a woman aged 40 to 50 with Graves' hyperthyroidism.

The rearrangement uses TRBV12-3 or TRBV12-4 and TRBJ2-2, with D tentatively TRBD2 (6 bases). The V and J ends lost 5 bases and 5 bases respectively, with 15 bases between them. The CDR3 consists of 15 residues. The CDR3 reads CASSPQSAGTGELFF. The CDR3 nucleotides are TGTGCCAGCAGTCCCCAGTCCGCGGGAACCGGGGAGCTGTTTTTT.

The chain combines TRBV12-3 or TRBV12-4 with TRBJ1-1; no firm D call. The CDR3 loop spans 13 amino acids. V lost 7 bases to trimming and J lost 5 bases, with 14 bases between them. CDR3 in amino acids: CASTSAWRTEAFF. The CDR3 nucleotides are TGTGCCAGCACCTCTGCTTGGAGGACTGAAGCTTTCTTT.

This clonotype has just a few counts. The chain joins TRBV6-4 to TRBJ2-2, with D tentatively TRBD1 (6 bases). V lost 0 bases and J 4 bases, leaving 18 bases between the germline ends. This CDR3 spans 18 amino acids. Germline V gene lookup returns CDR1 MRHNA and CDR2 SNTAGT. CDR3 protein: CASSDSNRATPGTGELFF. In DNA, the CDR3 is TGTGCCAGCAGTGACTCTAACAGGGCTACTCCGGGCACCGGGGAGCTGTTTTTT.

This clonotype turned up a few times. The chain carries TRBV19 and TRBJ1-1; weak D call: TRBD1 (6 bases). Germline loops: CDR1 LNHDA, CDR2 SQIVND (reference sequence). There are 15 residues in the CDR3. The germline V and J ends were trimmed by 4 bases and 0 bases, with 12 bases remaining between them. The CDR3 bases are TGTGCCAGTAGTACCATGACAGGAGTGAACACTGAAGCTTTCTTT. Amino acids: CASSTMTGVNTEAFF.

This clonotype was seen a handful of times. CDR3 sequence: CASSQGGSQLLTNEKLFF. In DNA form, the CDR3 reads TGTGCCAGCAGCCAGGGCGGGAGTCAACTTCTGACTAATGAAAAACTGTTTTTT. The chain is built from TRBV5-4 and TRBJ1-4; tentative D call: TRBD1 (5 bases). The CDR3 sequence is 18 residues long. The V end lost 4 bases, the J end lost 2 bases, and 21 bases lay between the germline ends. Per the germline V gene, CDR1 is SGHNT and CDR2 is YYREEE (reference sequence).

This clonotype occurred a few times. The gene calls are TRBV6-5 and TRBJ2-7; no clear D gene. Looked up from germline, CDR1 is MNHEY and CDR2 is SVGAGI. The V end was cut by 4 bases, the J end by 1 base, with 11 bases between. The CDR3 extends over 14 amino acids. The CDR3 DNA reads TGTGCCAGCAGTTCCTTCGTGGGTTCCTACGAGCAGTACTTC. It encodes CASSSFVGSYEQYF.

The V and J genes are TRBV7-9 and TRBJ2-7; TRBD2 matches 9 bases. Unmatched junction bases numbered 10, after V lost 7 bases and J lost 6 bases. The length of the CDR3 is 14 residues. The germline CDR1 and CDR2 sequences are SEHNR and FQNEAQ (reference sequence). In DNA form, the CDR3 reads TGTGCCAGCAAAGGGCGGGAGGGCCCAGGCGAGCAGTACTTC. Translation: CASKGREGPGEQYF. Complete variable domain (other parts from reference TRBV7-9 and TRBJ2-7): DTGVSQNPRHKITKRGQNVTFRCDPISEHNRLYWYRQTLGQGPEFLTYFQNEAQLEKSRLLSDRFSAERPKGSFSTLEIQRTEQGDSAMYLCASKGREGPGEQYFGPGTRLTVT.

The chain couples TRBV19 to TRBJ1-2, with D maybe TRBD1 (5 bases). Germline CDR1 reads LNHDA; CDR2 reads SQIVND (reference sequence). This CDR3 contains 15 residues. V was trimmed by 7 bases and J by 6 bases, leaving 21 bases between them. The CDR3 region has the DNA TGTGCCAGTACCCCACGCGGGACTTCAGAGCATGGCTACACCTTC. Translating it yields CASTPRGTSEHGYTF.

This clonotype has at least ten counts. V is TRBV14 and J is TRBJ2-5, with D possibly matching TRBD1 (5 bases). The germline gives CDR1 SGHDN, CDR2 FVKESK. The V end was cut by 1 base, the J end by 4 bases, with 7 bases between. The CDR3 has 13 residues. The CDR3 nucleotides read TGTGCCAGCAGCCAAGGGGGCGGAGAGACCCAGTACTTC. Translated, it gives CASSQGGGETQYF.

This clonotype has a handful of counts. The chain is built from TRBV15 and TRBJ2-7; D is unresolved. V lost 0 bases, J lost 0 bases, and 6 bases lay in between. The CDR3 has 14 amino acids. Germline V gene data show CDR1 as LNHNV and CDR2 as YYDKDF (reference sequence). CDR3: CATSRDFSSYEQYF. The CDR3 coding sequence is TGTGCCACCAGCAGAGATTTCAGCTCCTACGAGCAGTACTTC.

The chain combines TRBV20-1 with TRBJ2-5; the D is unclear. Trimming removed 3 bases at V and 1 base at J, with 9 bases between. CDR1 DFQATT and CDR2 SNEGSKA come from the germline V gene (reference sequence). There are 13 residues in the CDR3. The chain's CDR3 is CSARWQLQETQYF. The CDR3 bases are TGCAGTGCTAGGTGGCAGCTCCAAGAGACCCAGTACTTC.

The J gene is TRBJ1-1, the V gene TRBV20-1, with D uncertain. The germline gives CDR1 DFQATT, CDR2 SNEGSKA (reference sequence). The CDR3 covers 15 residues. The V end was cut by 0 bases, the J end by 3 bases, with 14 bases between. CDR3 loop: CSARDGGRVDTEAFF. The CDR3 DNA follows: TGCAGTGCTAGAGATGGAGGTAGGGTCGACACTGAAGCTTTCTTT.

This clonotype was counted ten times or more. V and J are TRBV6-5 and TRBJ1-1, with D possibly TRBD1 on 6 matching bases. This CDR3 region has 14 residues. Looked up from germline, CDR1 is MNHEY and CDR2 is SVGAGI. V was clipped by 2 bases and J by 2 bases, with 9 bases between them. The CDR3 DNA reads TGTGCCAGCAGTTACGGGGGGGCTAACACTGAAGCTTTCTTT. It is translated as CASSYGGANTEAFF.

The rearrangement uses TRBV11-2 and TRBJ1-2; perhaps TRBD1 as D (6 bases). Trimming stripped 7 bases from V and 3 bases from J, with 30 bases between. The germline V gene encodes CDR1 SGHAT and CDR2 FQNNGV. The length of the CDR3 is 19 residues. CDR3 bases: TGTGCCAGCACCTCATTGAGGCGGGACACCCTGTACAGGGACTATGGCTACACCTTC. This codes for CASTSLRRDTLYRDYGYTF.

This clonotype was picked up a small number of times. This chain links TRBV7-2 with TRBJ2-5, with 12 nucleotides matching TRBD2. J lost 3 bases, V lost 7 bases, and 3 bases had no gene match. Germline V gene lookup returns CDR1 SGHTA and CDR2 FQGNSA. This CDR3 comprises 14 residues. CDR3 in amino acids: CASNLAGGKETQYF. Written as DNA, the CDR3 is TGTGCCAGCAACCTAGCGGGAGGGAAAGAGACCCAGTACTTC.

This clonotype has just one count. The rearrangement joins TRBV14 to TRBJ2-5, with D possibly TRBD2 on 7 matching bases. This CDR3 has 15 amino acids. In germline, CDR1 is SGHDN, CDR2 FVKESK. Trimming took off 2 bases at V and 3 bases at J, with 13 bases between the two ends. The CDR3 DNA is TGTGCCAGCAGCCAATTAAGGGAGGGGGAAGAGACCCAGTACTTC. Translated: CASSQLREGEETQYF. The variable domain in full, completed from reference TRBV14 and TRBJ2-5, reads EAGVTQFPSHSVIEKGQTVTLRCDPISGHDNLYWYRRVMGKEIKFLLHFVKESKQDESGMPNNRFLAERTGGTYSTLKVQPAELEDSGVYFCASSQLREGEETQYFGPGTRLLVL.

This chain joins TRBV2 and TRBJ1-2; 9 nucleotides agree with TRBD1. The J segment lost 2 bases and the V segment lost 5 bases, leaving 6 bases of the junction unmatched. This CDR3 region has 15 residues. Looked up from germline, CDR1 is SNHLY and CDR2 is FYNNEI. CDR3 protein: CASSSYRGQNYGYTF. The CDR3 DNA follows: TGTGCCAGCAGTTCCTACAGGGGGCAAAACTATGGCTACACCTTC.

V is TRBV27 and J is TRBJ1-1, with D uncertain. There are 13 residues in the CDR3. Germline lookup yields CDR1 MNHEY and CDR2 SMNVEV (reference sequence). V lost 4 bases and J 9 bases, leaving 15 bases between the germline ends. The DNA for the CDR3 is TGTGCCAGCAGTTCCCCCGGAGCACGTAAAGCTTTCTTT. Amino acid sequence: CASSSPGARKAFF.

This clonotype was detected many times. The genes are TRBV19 and TRBJ2-7; D is unresolved. CDR3 length: 15 residues. The V end lost 4 bases, the J end lost 3 bases, and 16 bases lay between the germline ends. CDR1 and CDR2 from the germline V gene are LNHDA and SQIVND (reference sequence). In DNA form, the CDR3 reads TGTGCCAGTAGTAAGCGAGACAACCCGAACTACGAGCAGTACTTC. It encodes CASSKRDNPNYEQYF.

With regard to this clonotype: A much larger clone is a single base away; this may be a read error. The chain uses TRBV20-1 and TRBJ1-6; D ambiguous. Per the germline V gene, CDR1 is DFQATT and CDR2 is SNEGSKA (reference sequence). The CDR3 sequence is 14 residues long. The CDR3 nucleotides are TGCAGTGCTAAATCGACCTCCTATAATCCACCCCTCCACTTT. Its protein is CSAKSTSYNPPLHF.

The table lists this clonotype with a few counts. This rearrangement joins TRBV6-6 to TRBJ2-6, with 12 bases identical to TRBD1. V was pared by 5 bases and J by 4 bases, with 12 bases of the junction left unmatched. The CDR3 has 19 amino acids. Germline assignment: CDR1 MNHNY and CDR2 SVGAGI (reference sequence). The CDR3 loop is CASSRSAGQGAAGANVLTF. CDR3 DNA sequence: TGTGCCAGCAGTCGGTCGGCGGGACAGGGGGCGGCCGGGGCCAACGTCCTGACTTTC.